This T cell receptor beta chain derives from a study of identical twins. Regarding the study as a whole: Its conclusions, products of cross-sectional statistical analysis, did not come from following the same donors. It was out-of-frame TCR alpha sharing in monozygotic twins that models underestimated.

Template switching, a step in the protocol, added a universal primer site, and cDNA carried unique molecular identifiers. TCRdb ran MiXCR on the 5' RACE reads and lists one entry per CDR3 protein. Of approximately 240,000 distinct CDR3 sequences listed, over 13% are singletons. The CDR3 consists of 14 residues. V shed 4 bases and J shed 8 bases, with 14 bases lying between them. The germline V gene has CDR1 LGHDT and CDR2 YNNKEL (reference sequence). This clonotype was picked up a small number of times. What it recognizes is unknown. The V call is TRBV3-1, the J call TRBJ1-4; possible D gene TRBD1, 5 bases. Sample: memory (CD45RO+) T cells sorted from blood. The origin of this receptor is a young woman in good health. The CDR3 DNA reads as TGTGCCAGCAGCCCGAGGGGCGGAGGAGAAAAACTGTTTTTT. It codes for CASSPRGGGEKLFF.